This entry lists 27 T cell receptor beta chains sequenced from one sample in a study of T cells in Graves' hyperthyroidism and ophthalmopathy. RNA transcripts were the template for amplifying TCR beta CDR3 regions. Carried out on the TCR CDR3, a first-round RT-PCR used the HTBI primer set. In TCRdb, the multiplex PCR reads were re-called with MiXCR into one record per CDR3 protein. The sample has roughly 650,000 distinct CDR3 sequences; around 16% are singletons. Material for sequencing was blood. These receptors were obtained from a woman between 40 and 50 years old with Graves' ophthalmopathy.

V gene TRBV7-2 combines with J gene TRBJ1-3; possibly TRBD1 for D (6 bases). CDR1 is SGHTA, CDR2 FQGNSA, per germline. The CDR3 is made up of 15 amino acids. V was cut by 4 bases and J by 2 bases, with 12 bases left in between. The CDR3 sequence is CASSSYRQAGNTIYF. CDR3 DNA sequence: TGTGCCAGCAGCTCCTATAGACAGGCTGGAAACACCATATATTTT.

This clonotype showed up just a few times. V is TRBV18 and J is TRBJ2-3; D is undetermined. Germline-derived CDR1 and CDR2 are KGHSH and LQKENI. Trimming cost V 3 bases and J 0 bases, with 7 bases left between them. The CDR3 sequence is 14 residues long. The CDR3 DNA is TGTGCCAGCTCACCCGAGGCTAGCACAGATACGCAGTATTTT. Protein product: CASSPEASTDTQYF.

The chain uses TRBV10-3 and TRBJ1-4, with a tentative D call TRBD1 (6 bases). V lost 10 bases and J 8 bases, leaving 17 bases between the germline ends. CDR1 ENHRY and CDR2 SYGVKD come from the germline V gene. The CDR3 covers 13 residues. This CDR3 reads CATGDGLEEKLFF. CDR3 bases: TGTGCCACAGGGGACGGGCTTGAGGAAAAACTGTTTTTT.

In its sample, this clonotype was seen many times. The chain couples TRBV6-1 to TRBJ1-5; a weak D match, TRBD1 (6 bases). CDR3 size: 13 residues. Germline V CDR1 and CDR2: MNHNS, SASEGT. V lost 7 bases and J lost 3, with 10 bases in between. The CDR3 DNA follows: TGTGCCAGCAACGGACAGTTCAATCAGCCCCAGCATTTT. Its translation: CASNGQFNQPQHF.

The sample holds many counts of this clonotype. The chain couples TRBV13 to TRBJ1-1, with D possibly being TRBD1 (5 bases). Germline V CDR1 and CDR2: PRHDT, FYEKMQ (reference sequence). Trimming pared 0 bases from V and 4 bases from J, leaving 12 bases between. CDR3 length: 15 residues. DNA for the CDR3: TGTGCCAGCAGCTTAGGCCGACAGAGCCCCACTGAAGCTTTCTTT. Amino acids: CASSLGRQSPTEAFF.

The sample holds many counts of this clonotype. J is TRBJ2-5 and V is TRBV5-1; TRBD2 might be the D (5 bases). The CDR3 is made up of 16 amino acids. In germline, CDR1 is SGHRS, CDR2 YFSETQ. With 2 bases removed from V and 1 base from J, the gap between germline ends came to 15 bases. CDR3 in DNA: TGCGCCAGCAGCTTAAGCGGAGCGTTGACCCAAGAGACCCAGTACTTC. Protein: CASSLSGALTQETQYF.

The chain joins TRBV20-1 to TRBJ2-5; D gene unclear. Germline CDR1 reads DFQATT; CDR2 reads SNEGSKA (reference sequence). The CDR3 is 14 amino acids. Trimming took 0 bases from V and 1 from J, leaving 9 bases between them. The CDR3 nucleotides read TGCAGTGCTAGAGATACCGGCACCCAAGAGACCCAGTACTTC. The encoded protein is CSARDTGTQETQYF.

At least ten counts were recorded for this clonotype. This chain connects TRBV30 to TRBJ2-5; D is possibly TRBD2 (5 bases). Trimming left V 3 bases short and J 5 bases short, with 13 bases between. The CDR3 consists of 13 residues. Germline CDR1 GTSNPN, CDR2 SVGIG (reference sequence). CDR3 DNA: TGTGCCTGGAGCGGCACGGCGGGTGAGACCCAGTACTTC. Residues: CAWSGTAGETQYF.

This clonotype was detected many times. This rearrangement joins TRBV2 to TRBJ1-6; perhaps TRBD1 as D (5 bases). From germline, CDR1 is SNHLY and CDR2 FYNNEI. Trimming left V 8 bases short and J 10 bases short, with 12 bases between. CDR3 length: 12 amino acids. CDR3: CASFGGDSPLHF. The CDR3 DNA reads as TGTGCCAGCTTTGGGGGGGACTCACCCCTCCACTTT.

This clonotype was counted many times. The V call is TRBV27, the J call TRBJ2-5; TRBD2 agrees at 8 bases. The germline V gene has CDR1 MNHEY and CDR2 SMNVEV (reference sequence). Germline trimming cut 4 bases from V and 4 bases from J; bases unmatched to any gene: 5. The CDR3 consists of 14 residues. The CDR3 loop reads CASSSGTRLETQYF. The CDR3 coding sequence is TGTGCCAGCAGTTCCGGGACTAGATTAGAGACCCAGTACTTC.

The chain recombines TRBV12-3 or TRBV12-4 with TRBJ2-2; D possibly corresponds to TRBD1 (5 bases). This CDR3 region has 14 residues. Trimming removed 1 base from V and 8 bases from J, with 11 bases in between. The CDR3 DNA reads as TGTGCCAGCAGTTTAGAAGGGGTTTGGGGGGAGCTGTTTTTT. Translation: CASSLEGVWGELFF.

This clonotype has a handful of counts. This rearrangement joins TRBV19 to TRBJ1-5, with 9 bases aligning to TRBD1. Trimming at V came to 10 bases and at J to 4 bases, leaving 11 bases not matched to a gene. In germline, CDR1 is LNHDA, CDR2 SQIVND (reference sequence). There are 15 residues in the CDR3. The CDR3 region has the DNA TGTGCCACCCGGGAGGACAGGGGTGGAAATCAGCCCCAGCATTTT. The encoded protein is CATREDRGGNQPQHF.

The table lists this clonotype with a few counts. V is TRBV3-1 and J is TRBJ2-2; D possibly corresponds to TRBD1 (6 bases). Trimming cost V 1 base and J 5 bases, with 14 bases left between them. This CDR3 has 16 amino acids. CDR1 is LGHDT and CDR2 is YNNKEL in the germline V gene (reference sequence). The DNA for the CDR3 is TGTGCCAGCAGCCAAGCGGGGTTTGGACAGACCGGGGAGCTGTTTTTT. Translated: CASSQAGFGQTGELFF.

This clonotype has a count of ten or more. The chain couples TRBV6-1 to TRBJ1-5; D not certain. The germline gives CDR1 MNHNS, CDR2 SASEGT. The V end lost 2 bases, the J end lost 4 bases, and 6 bases lay between the germline ends. The CDR3 has 13 residues. The CDR3 DNA follows: TGTGCCAGCAGTGAAAAGTGGAATCAGCCCCAGCATTTT. Its translation is CASSEKWNQPQHF.

There are many counts of this clonotype. This chain links TRBV5-1 with TRBJ1-2; D uncertain. Germline V gene sequence: CDR1 SGHRS, CDR2 YFSETQ. Trimming shortened V by 4 bases and J by 2 bases, and 6 bases separated the two germline ends. This CDR3 region has 12 residues. The CDR3 sequence: CASSTDNYGYTF. As DNA, the CDR3 is TGCGCCAGCAGCACGGACAACTATGGCTACACCTTC.

This clonotype was detected many times. The chain has TRBV20-1 and TRBJ1-1; D is uncertain. Germline CDR1 reads DFQATT; CDR2 reads SNEGSKA (reference sequence). Trimming stripped 5 bases from V and 7 bases from J, with 11 bases between. The CDR3 is made up of 11 amino acids. The CDR3 sequence is CSAYSGGEAFF. The CDR3, as DNA: TGCAGTGCTTACTCGGGAGGTGAAGCTTTCTTT.

Points on this clonotype: Being one base from a much bigger clone, this may be a read error. The chain joins TRBV30 to TRBJ2-7, with D possibly TRBD2 on 6 matching bases. The germline V gene encodes CDR1 GTSNPN and CDR2 SVGIG (reference sequence). Trimming left V 4 bases short and J 2 bases short, with 6 bases between. CDR3 size: 11 residues. Here the CDR3 DNA reads TGTGCCTGGACTAGCGCCTACGAGCAGTACTTC. The encoded protein is CAWTSAYEQYF.

This clonotype was counted many times. The J gene is TRBJ2-5, the V gene TRBV6-1; D is unclear. V was clipped by 7 bases and J by 5 bases, with 8 bases between them. The germline V gene has CDR1 MNHNS and CDR2 SASEGT. This CDR3 region has 11 residues. This CDR3 is CASTLGETQYF. The CDR3 bases are TGTGCCAGCACCCTGGGCGAGACCCAGTACTTC.

Ten or more counts support this clonotype. The chain uses TRBV3-1 and TRBJ2-2; D gene ambiguous. The germline CDR1 and CDR2 sequences are LGHDT and YNNKEL (reference sequence). Trimming removed 4 bases from V and 10 bases from J, with 19 bases in between. This CDR3 has 15 residues. CDR3 in DNA: TGTGCCAGCAGCCTGTTGACGGACCCTATTCAGGAGCTGTTTTTT. Its translation is CASSLLTDPIQELFF.

V usage is TRBV7-3 and J usage is TRBJ1-3, with D possibly TRBD1 on 5 matching bases. This CDR3 spans 15 amino acids. Trimming removed 1 base at V and 1 base at J, with 8 bases between. Germline V gives CDR1 SGHTA, CDR2 FQGTGA. CDR3 nucleotide sequence: TGTGCCAGCAGCTTAAACGCAGGGTCTGGAAACACCATATATTTT. Residues: CASSLNAGSGNTIYF.

V is TRBV7-2 and J is TRBJ1-3; 9 bases match TRBD1. The V segment lost 5 bases and the J segment 3 bases; nucleotides outside the gene matches: 8. This CDR3 spans 16 amino acids. The germline V gene encodes CDR1 SGHTA and CDR2 FQGNSA. CDR3 residues: CASSPQQGALGNTIYF. The CDR3 DNA reads TGTGCCAGCAGCCCACAACAGGGGGCGCTTGGAAACACCATATATTTT.

This clonotype was seen a few times. The chain recombines TRBV15 with TRBJ1-6; D not resolved. The CDR3 covers 15 residues. Germline V gene sequence: CDR1 LNHNV, CDR2 YYDKDF (reference sequence). Trimming removed 2 bases at V and 7 bases at J, with 12 bases between. Here the CDR3 DNA reads TGTGCCACCAGCAGAAGAAAGGGTGAGAATTCACCCCTCCACTTT. Amino acid sequence: CATSRRKGENSPLHF.

The chain is built from TRBV6-1 and TRBJ1-5; D is uncertain. This CDR3 spans 12 amino acids. From germline, CDR1 is MNHNS and CDR2 SASEGT. The V end lost 8 bases, the J end lost 6 bases, and 11 bases lay between the germline ends. In DNA, the CDR3 is TGTGCCAGCCGGGTCTCGCTTCAGCCCCAGCATTTT. It encodes CASRVSLQPQHF.

Ten or more counts support this clonotype. The chain has TRBV5-6 and TRBJ1-4, with 10 bases aligning to TRBD1. CDR1 SGHDT and CDR2 YYEEEE come from the germline V gene. The V segment lost 4 bases and the J segment 8 bases; nucleotides outside the gene matches: 8. The CDR3 extends over 15 amino acids. DNA of the CDR3: TGTGCCAGCAGCATGGGACAGGGGATATACGAAAAACTGTTTTTT. This codes for CASSMGQGIYEKLFF.

This clonotype came up many times. The CDR3 loop reads CSAGTSGSPLEQFF. The CDR3 DNA reads as TGCAGTGCAGGTACTAGCGGGAGCCCACTTGAGCAGTTCTTC. The chain is built from TRBV20-1 and TRBJ2-1, with TRBD2 matching 11 bases. The CDR3 has 14 amino acids. The V segment lost 6 bases and the J segment 9 bases; nucleotides outside the gene matches: 10. In germline, CDR1 is DFQATT, CDR2 SNEGSKA (reference sequence).

This clonotype was recorded at least ten times. V is TRBV11-2 and J is TRBJ2-3; the match to TRBD1 covers 7 bases. In germline, CDR1 is SGHAT, CDR2 FQNNGV. V lost 2 bases to trimming and J lost 4 bases; unmatched junction nucleotides: 9. This CDR3 is 16 amino acids long. CDR3 amino acids: CASSLLARQGSDTQYF. For the CDR3, the DNA is TGTGCCAGCAGCTTATTGGCGCGACAGGGCTCAGATACGCAGTATTTT.

This clonotype occurred many times. This sequence joins TRBV11-3 and TRBJ1-1; 12 bases align to TRBD1. Germline V gene sequence: CDR1 SGHNT, CDR2 YENEEA. The CDR3 is made up of 19 amino acids. The V segment lost 4 bases and the J segment 3 bases; nucleotides outside the gene matches: 15. The CDR3: CASSCPLSGTGGGDTEAFF. For the CDR3, the DNA is TGTGCCAGCAGCTGTCCCCTCTCCGGGACAGGGGGCGGGGACACTGAAGCTTTCTTT.